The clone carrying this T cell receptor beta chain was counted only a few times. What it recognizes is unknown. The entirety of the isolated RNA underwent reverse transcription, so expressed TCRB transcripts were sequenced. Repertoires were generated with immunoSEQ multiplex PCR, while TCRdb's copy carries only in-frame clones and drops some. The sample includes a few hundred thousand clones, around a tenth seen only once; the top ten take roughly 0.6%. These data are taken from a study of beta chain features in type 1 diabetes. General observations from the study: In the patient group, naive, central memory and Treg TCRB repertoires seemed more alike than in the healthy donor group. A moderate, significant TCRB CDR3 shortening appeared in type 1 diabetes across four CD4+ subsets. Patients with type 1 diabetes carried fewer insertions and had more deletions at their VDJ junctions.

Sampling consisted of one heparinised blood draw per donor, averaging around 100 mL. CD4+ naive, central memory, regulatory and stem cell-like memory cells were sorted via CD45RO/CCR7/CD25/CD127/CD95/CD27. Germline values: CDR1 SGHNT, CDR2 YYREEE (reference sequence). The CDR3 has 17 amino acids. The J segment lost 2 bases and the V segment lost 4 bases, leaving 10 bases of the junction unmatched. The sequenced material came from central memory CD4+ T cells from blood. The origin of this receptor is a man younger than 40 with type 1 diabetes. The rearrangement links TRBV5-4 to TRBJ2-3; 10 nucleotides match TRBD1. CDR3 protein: CASSQDTGTGDTDTQYF. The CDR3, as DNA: TGTGCCAGCAGCCAGGATACCGGGACAGGGGACACAGATACGCAGTATTTT.